These 27 T cell receptor beta chains originate from one sample sequenced in a study of vaccination effects on CD4 cells after COVID-19. This table comes from immunoSEQ multiplex PCR, and its TCRdb copy is limited to in-frame clones, with some not included. The sample yields tens of thousands of clones, 55% to 85% seen once. What these receptors recognize is not known. Pools of viral peptides were used by the ViraFEST assay to expand antigen-specific CD4+ T cells ahead of sequencing. On roughly day 10 of culture, CD4+ T cells were separated out. Participants got two doses of BNT162b2 or mRNA-1273 vaccine. The material was CD4+ T cells from PBMCs cultured with HCoV-229E spike peptides, obtained after COVID-19 vaccination. These receptors were obtained from a human donor who received a COVID-19 vaccine.

The gene calls are TRBV20-1 and TRBJ1-5; D gene ambiguous. Per germline, CDR1 DFQATT and CDR2 SNEGSKA (reference sequence). CDR3 length: 13 amino acids. Between the trimmed V and J ends, which lost 3 bases and 4 bases, there was a span of 10 bases. The CDR3 is CSASNTRNQPQHF. DNA of the CDR3: TGCAGTGCTAGTAATACAAGGAATCAGCCCCAGCATTTT.

The J gene is TRBJ1-6, the V gene TRBV18; D not certain. The CDR3 contains 17 residues. The V gene lost 2 bases and the J gene lost 0 bases, with 11 bases spanning the gap. Germline V gene data show CDR1 as KGHSH and CDR2 as LQKENI. Here the CDR3 reads CASSPTTPTSYNSPLHF. As DNA, the CDR3 is TGTGCCAGCTCACCAACGACTCCCACCTCCTATAATTCACCCCTCCACTTT.

The genes are TRBV6-2 or TRBV6-3 and TRBJ2-1, with 7 positions matching TRBD2. CDR1 MNHEY and CDR2 SVGEGT come from the germline V gene. V shed 2 bases, J shed 8 bases, and the junction held 6 bases outside the gene matches. The CDR3 is 14 amino acids. The CDR3 reads CASSYEFRGDEQFF. The CDR3 nucleotides read TGTGCCAGCAGTTACGAGTTCCGGGGGGATGAGCAGTTCTTC.

The chain recombines TRBV20-1 with TRBJ1-2; a weak D match, TRBD1 (5 bases). Germline V lookup: CDR1 DFQATT, CDR2 SNEGSKA (reference sequence). CDR3 length: 13 residues. V was pared by 3 bases and J by 3 bases, with 11 bases between. The CDR3 region is CSASAGLYYGYTF. In nucleotides, the CDR3 is TGCAGTGCTAGTGCAGGGCTCTACTATGGCTACACCTTC.

The V and J genes are TRBV7-9 and TRBJ1-4; TRBD1 might be the D (6 bases). With 4 bases removed from V and 3 bases from J, the gap between germline ends came to 12 bases. The CDR3 runs 15 residues. Looked up from germline, CDR1 is SEHNR and CDR2 is FQNEAQ (reference sequence). The CDR3: CASSSRGGPNEKLFF. The CDR3 DNA is TGTGCCAGCAGCTCCCGCGGGGGGCCTAATGAAAAACTGTTTTTT.

The rearrangement joins TRBV28 to TRBJ1-1, with 9 bases fitting TRBD1. Germline assignment: CDR1 MDHEN and CDR2 SYDVKM. CDR3 size: 14 residues. The J segment lost 2 bases and the V segment lost 9 bases, leaving 7 bases of the junction unmatched. CDR3 residues: CASCPDRGNTEAFF. The CDR3 DNA is TGTGCCAGTTGCCCGGACAGGGGTAACACTGAAGCTTTCTTT.

V is TRBV18 and J is TRBJ1-1; no clear D. V lost 3 bases, J lost 0 bases, and 14 bases lay in between. This CDR3 is built from 16 residues. Germline V gives CDR1 KGHSH, CDR2 LQKENI. CDR3 nucleotide sequence: TGTGCCAGCTCACCGTCCCAGGTCGACATGAACACTGAAGCTTTCTTT. This encodes CASSPSQVDMNTEAFF.

CDR3 residues: CASSTGLPETQYF. The CDR3 region has the DNA TGCGCCAGCAGCACCGGACTCCCAGAGACCCAGTACTTC. The V call is TRBV5-1, the J call TRBJ2-5, with D perhaps matching TRBD2 (5 bases). This CDR3 contains 13 residues. Trimming removed 4 bases at V and 4 bases at J, with 11 bases between. Looked up from germline, CDR1 is SGHRS and CDR2 is YFSETQ.

The chain has TRBV25-1 and TRBJ2-2; D is perhaps TRBD1 (6 bases). The V gene's germline CDR1 is MGHDK and CDR2 SYGVNS. V lost 4 bases and J lost 3, with 12 bases in between. The CDR3 loop spans 15 amino acids. The CDR3 nucleotides are TGTGCCAGCAGTGCCCTAGACAGGTACACCGGGGAGCTGTTTTTT. Its protein product is CASSALDRYTGELFF.

This clone was found once. The J gene is TRBJ1-2, the V gene TRBV29-1; D remains unclear. This CDR3 contains 13 residues. CDR1 and CDR2 (germline): SQVTM, ANQGSEA. V was clipped by 1 base and J by 4 bases, with 10 bases between them. The CDR3 loop reads CSVEGADFYGYTF. The CDR3 nucleotides are TGCAGCGTTGAAGGGGCGGATTTCTATGGCTACACCTTC.

V is TRBV5-1 and J is TRBJ1-2; D might be TRBD1 (5 bases). From germline, CDR1 is SGHRS and CDR2 YFSETQ. The V end was cut by 0 bases, the J end by 4 bases, with 13 bases between. The CDR3 covers 15 residues. The chain's CDR3 is CASSLGQYQPYGYTF. The DNA for the CDR3 is TGCGCCAGCAGCTTGGGACAGTACCAACCCTATGGCTACACCTTC.

The chain links TRBV19 to TRBJ2-2; 8 bases line up with TRBD2. The V and J ends lost 6 bases and 2 bases, in that order; junction bases with no gene match: 11. Per germline, CDR1 LNHDA and CDR2 SQIVND (reference sequence). The CDR3 loop spans 17 amino acids. Here the CDR3 reads CASRTGGGGQNTGELFF. The CDR3 nucleotides are TGTGCCAGTAGGACCGGGGGGGGAGGGCAAAACACCGGGGAGCTGTTTTTT.

The gene calls are TRBV18 and TRBJ1-2; D not certain. Trimming removed 2 bases at V and 0 bases at J, with 10 bases between. CDR3 length: 15 amino acids. Germline CDR1 and CDR2: KGHSH and LQKENI. DNA for the CDR3: TGTGCCAGCTCACCAAGTCTGAATCCTAACTATGGCTACACCTTC. It translates to CASSPSLNPNYGYTF.

The chain employs TRBV4-3 and TRBJ2-3; D perhaps matches TRBD2 (5 bases). CDR1 is LGHNA and CDR2 is YSLEER in the germline V gene. The CDR3 has 14 amino acids. Trimming took off 0 bases at V and 5 bases at J, with 9 bases between the two ends. The CDR3 region has the DNA TGCGCCAGCAGCCAAGATCCCGGACTAGATACGCAGTATTTT. This encodes CASSQDPGLDTQYF.

The gene calls are TRBV7-3 and TRBJ2-1; TRBD1 agrees at 9 bases. V was clipped by 8 bases and J by 4 bases; unmatched bases: 3. This CDR3 is 13 amino acids long. Germline assignment: CDR1 SGHTA and CDR2 FQGTGA. CDR3 coding DNA: TGTGCCAGCGGGACAGGGTTTTACAATGAGCAGTTCTTC. The encoded protein is CASGTGFYNEQFF.

This rearrangement joins TRBV4-1 to TRBJ1-2; possibly TRBD1 for D (5 bases). The V end lost 0 bases, the J end lost 0 bases, and 20 bases lay between the germline ends. Per the germline V gene, CDR1 is MGHRA and CDR2 is YSYEKL. The CDR3 runs to 19 residues. The CDR3 protein is CASSQELLQEKVANYGYTF. In nucleotides, the CDR3 is TGCGCCAGCAGCCAAGAGTTGTTACAGGAGAAGGTCGCTAACTATGGCTACACCTTC.

V usage is TRBV2 and J usage is TRBJ2-7; 8 bases are shared with TRBD1. The CDR3 contains 13 residues. The V gene's germline CDR1 is SNHLY and CDR2 FYNNEI. DNA for the CDR3: TGTGCCAGCAGGGGTAGTTACGGGACAGGTTTCCCCGTC. This translates into CASRGSYGTGFPV.

This clone was seen a handful of times. CDR3 bases: TGTGCCAGCAGCTTGAGACAGGGGCTCTTGAAAGCTTTCTTT. Its translation: CASSLRQGLLKAFF. The rearrangement uses TRBV5-8 and TRBJ1-1, with TRBD1 matching over 8 bases. The germline V gene has CDR1 SGHTS and CDR2 YDEGEE. The CDR3 runs 14 residues. With V trimmed by 1 base and J by 9 bases, 8 bases remained unmatched.

The chain joins TRBV7-2 to TRBJ1-2; D remains ambiguous. Germline CDR1 is SGHTA and CDR2 is FQGNSA. Trimming removed 5 bases from V and 6 bases from J, with 13 bases in between. The CDR3 is made up of 13 amino acids. The CDR3: CASSPVRGDGYTF. In nucleotides, the CDR3 is TGTGCCAGCAGCCCAGTACGGGGTGATGGCTACACCTTC.

This sequence joins TRBV18 and TRBJ1-1; D is perhaps TRBD1 (5 bases). Germline V gene lookup returns CDR1 KGHSH and CDR2 LQKENI. CDR3 length: 15 residues. V lost 3 bases, J lost 9 bases, and 20 bases lay in between. DNA of the CDR3: TGTGCCAGCTCACCCAGCGATGTGCGGGGGTATCAAGCTTTCTTT. Translation: CASSPSDVRGYQAFF.

This clone was seen only a few times. The J gene is TRBJ1-5, the V gene TRBV6-5; 9 nucleotides align to TRBD1. CDR1 and CDR2 (germline): MNHEY, SVGAGI. The CDR3 sequence is 15 residues long. V shed 6 bases, J shed 4 bases, and the junction held 7 bases outside the gene matches. CDR3 loop: CASSSTGGSNQPQHF. The CDR3 nucleotides are TGTGCCAGCAGCAGTACAGGGGGCAGTAATCAGCCCCAGCATTTT.

This chain uses TRBV18 with TRBJ2-3; no firm D call. This CDR3 has 12 residues. Looked up from germline, CDR1 is KGHSH and CDR2 is LQKENI. V was trimmed by 6 bases and J by 1 base, leaving 5 bases between them. For the CDR3, the DNA is TGTGCCAGCTCCCTCCGCACAGATACGCAGTATTTT. It yields the protein CASSLRTDTQYF.

The chain has TRBV2 and TRBJ2-7; TRBD2 might be the D (6 bases). Germline assignment: CDR1 SNHLY and CDR2 FYNNEI. The CDR3 has 14 residues. V lost 7 bases and J 2 bases, leaving 15 bases between the germline ends. This CDR3 reads CASTYSRGTYEQYV. CDR3 nucleotide sequence: TGTGCCAGCACCTATAGTCGGGGGACCTACGAGCAGTACGTC.

This clone was seen only a few times. CDR3 in DNA: TGTGCCAGCAGTGAAGCTCGGGCAGCCTCCTATGGCTACACCTTC. Translation: CASSEARAASYGYTF. The gene calls are TRBV2 and TRBJ1-2; D gene ambiguous. Germline values: CDR1 SNHLY, CDR2 FYNNEI. There are 15 residues in the CDR3. Trimming removed 0 bases from V and 4 bases from J, with 12 bases in between.

The chain has TRBV6-1 and TRBJ1-1, with no clear D. Germline V gene lookup returns CDR1 MNHNS and CDR2 SASEGT. V lost 2 bases, J lost 1 base, and 17 bases lay in between. The CDR3 runs to 17 residues. CDR3 amino acids: CASSEPPGRWGNTEAFF. Written as DNA, the CDR3 is TGTGCCAGCAGTGAACCGCCGGGTCGGTGGGGGAACACTGAAGCTTTCTTT.

The chain joins TRBV9 to TRBJ1-1; D perhaps matches TRBD1 (5 bases). V lost 3 bases and J lost 0, with 9 bases in between. The CDR3 is 14 residues long. Germline V gene lookup returns CDR1 SGDLS and CDR2 YYNGEE. The CDR3 reads CASSAGTLNTEAFF. In nucleotides, the CDR3 is TGTGCCAGCAGCGCGGGGACTCTGAACACTGAAGCTTTCTTT.

This clone was detected only once. The chain combines TRBV11-2 with TRBJ1-6, with D possibly TRBD1 on 6 matching bases. Germline V gene data show CDR1 as SGHAT and CDR2 as FQNNGV. Trimming took 6 bases from V and 3 from J, leaving 12 bases between them. There are 15 residues in the CDR3. This chain's CDR3 is CASSLPDSYNSPLHF. The DNA of the CDR3 is TGTGCCAGCAGTCTGCCGGACAGCTATAATTCACCCCTCCACTTT.